These 9 T cell receptor beta chains were sequenced from one sample in a study of blood T cell repertoires in COVID-19. Repertoires were generated with immunoSEQ multiplex PCR, while TCRdb's copy carries only in-frame clones and drops some. The data hold 250,000 to 350,000 clones, with 90% to 95% observed a single time. Sample: peripheral blood. The receptors originated from a woman aged 25 to 45 with COVID-19, enrolled during active disease.

The chain has TRBV29-1 and TRBJ2-1; no reliable D call. The germline V and J ends were trimmed by 6 bases and 12 bases, with 21 bases remaining between them. This CDR3 has 13 amino acids. Germline V gives CDR1 SQVTM, CDR2 ANQGSEA. The CDR3 reads CSVSSLPPPRQFF. The CDR3 nucleotides are TGCAGCGTATCTTCCCTTCCCCCCCCTCGGCAGTTCTTC.

The V and J genes are TRBV10-3 and TRBJ1-5, with 10 bases identical to TRBD1. J was trimmed by 4 bases and V by 10 bases; bases with no gene match: 7. CDR1 ENHRY and CDR2 SYGVKD come from the germline V gene. CDR3 length equals 14 residues. The CDR3 coding sequence is TGTGCCACAGCCGGACAGGGGGGTAATCAGCCCCAGCATTTT. Translation gives CATAGQGGNQPQHF.

The chain carries TRBV5-6 and TRBJ2-2; 13 bases are shared with TRBD2. The CDR3 consists of 15 residues. V was pared by 4 bases and J by 5 bases, with 2 bases of the junction left unmatched. From germline, CDR1 is SGHDT and CDR2 YYEEEE. Here the CDR3 DNA reads TGTGCCAGCAGCCGGGGACTAGCGGGGACCGGGGAGCTGTTTTTT. Its protein is CASSRGLAGTGELFF.

This clone was seen more than once but under ten times. The chain recombines TRBV6-5 with TRBJ2-6; D perhaps matches TRBD2 (5 bases). Germline V gene lookup returns CDR1 MNHEY and CDR2 SVGAGI. The V gene lost 5 bases and the J gene lost 1 base, with 9 bases spanning the gap. The CDR3 loop spans 15 amino acids. The CDR3 region is CASSNTGSGANVLTF. For the CDR3, the DNA is TGTGCCAGCAGTAATACGGGATCTGGGGCCAACGTCCTGACTTTC.

As DNA, the CDR3 is TGCGCCAGCAGCTTGAATCCAGGCGCGGGGATGAACACCATATATTTT. Translating it yields CASSLNPGAGMNTIYF. The V and J genes are TRBV5-1 and TRBJ1-3; D unresolved. Per the germline V gene, CDR1 is SGHRS and CDR2 is YFSETQ. CDR3 length equals 16 residues. V lost 1 base to trimming and J lost 7 bases, with 18 bases between them. Based on the CDR3 plus reference TRBV5-1 and TRBJ1-3, the full variable domain is KAGVTQTPRYLIKTRGQQVTLSCSPISGHRSVSWYQQTPGQGLQFLFEYFSETQRNKGNFPGRFSGRQFSNSRSEMNVSTLELGDSALYLCASSLNPGAGMNTIYFGEGSWLTVV.

This chain connects TRBV4-2 to TRBJ1-2; 12 bases match TRBD1. Germline CDR1 reads LGHNA; CDR2 reads YNFKEQ. Losses at the gene ends were 4 bases for V and 4 bases for J; bases not matched to a gene: 7. The CDR3 totals 16 residues. In DNA, the CDR3 is TGTGCCAGCAGCCCTCGGGACAGGGGGCAGGTCTATGGCTACACCTTC. Its protein product is CASSPRDRGQVYGYTF.

This chain joins TRBV19 and TRBJ1-2, with 10 bases that match TRBD1. The junction had 10 bases not matched to a gene; V was cut back by 6 bases and J by 3 bases. The length of the CDR3 is 16 residues. Germline CDR1 is LNHDA and CDR2 is SQIVND (reference sequence). In DNA form, the CDR3 reads TGTGCCAGTAGCAACCGGGACAGGGGAGGGGACTATGGCTACACCTTC. As protein: CASSNRDRGGDYGYTF. Drawing the rest from reference TRBV19 and TRBJ1-2, the complete variable domain is DGGITQSPKYLFRKEGQNVTLSCEQNLNHDAMYWYRQDPGQGLRLIYYSQIVNDFQKGDIAEGYSVSREKKESFPLTVTSAQKNPTAFYLCASSNRDRGGDYGYTFGSGTRLTVV.

The V and J genes are TRBV6-5 and TRBJ1-4; weak D call: TRBD1 (6 bases). Germline CDR1 and CDR2: MNHEY and SVGAGI. V lost 6 bases and J lost 0, with 11 bases in between. This CDR3 is 15 amino acids long. CDR3 protein: CASSLDRSTNEKLFF. Written as DNA, the CDR3 is TGTGCCAGCAGCCTGGACAGATCAACTAATGAAAAACTGTTTTTT.

The genes are TRBV27 and TRBJ2-7; TRBD2 matches at 8 bases. In germline, CDR1 is MNHEY, CDR2 SMNVEV (reference sequence). J gave up 5 bases and V 6 bases, and 9 bases lay outside the gene matches. The CDR3 runs 14 residues. The CDR3: CASRPREGAHEQYF. In DNA, the CDR3 is TGTGCCAGCAGGCCCCGGGAGGGTGCCCACGAGCAGTACTTC.